The T cell receptor (beta chain) under discussion was sequenced for a study of T cells in Graves' hyperthyroidism and ophthalmopathy. If no ophthalmopathy progression occurred within 18 months, Graves' hyperthyroidism was stable. Germline loops: CDR1 MNHEY, CDR2 SVGAGI. The V end lost 0 bases, the J end lost 5 bases, and 13 bases lay between the germline ends. The CDR3 loop spans 16 amino acids. The study's findings and limits: For ophthalmopathy, model prediction preceded onset by a median around six months. In blood, most of the thyroid clonotypes expanded above 0.001 were also present. Using 13 V-J features, a model discriminated ophthalmopathy from stable hyperthyroidism.

The sample holds many counts of this clonotype. The target antigen is unknown. What was amplified from RNA transcripts were TCR beta CDR3 regions. The TCR CDR3 was amplified in a first-round RT-PCR using the HTBI primer set. TCRdb reprocessed the multiplex PCR reads via MiXCR and lists one record per CDR3 protein. The sample contains some 400,000 distinct CDR3 sequences, approximately 15% of which appear only once. The chain has TRBV6-5 and TRBJ1-4; D not resolved. Sequences were obtained from blood. This clonotype was obtained from a woman aged 60-75 years with Graves' hyperthyroidism. In DNA, the CDR3 is TGTGCCAGCAGTTACTCCTTGACTCTCCTGAATGAAAAACTGTTTTTT. It yields the protein CASSYSLTLLNEKLFF.